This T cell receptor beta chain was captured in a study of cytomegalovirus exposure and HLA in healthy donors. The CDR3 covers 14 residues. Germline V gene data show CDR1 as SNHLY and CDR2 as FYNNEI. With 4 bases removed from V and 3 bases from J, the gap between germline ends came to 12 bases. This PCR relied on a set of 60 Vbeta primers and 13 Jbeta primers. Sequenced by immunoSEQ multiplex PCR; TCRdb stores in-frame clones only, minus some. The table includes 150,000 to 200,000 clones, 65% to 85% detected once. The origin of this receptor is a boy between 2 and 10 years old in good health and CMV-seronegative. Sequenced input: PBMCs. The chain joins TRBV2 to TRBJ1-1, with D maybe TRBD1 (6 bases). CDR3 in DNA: TGTGCCAGCAGTGTACAGGGTAGGTACACTGAAGCTTTCTTT. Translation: CASSVQGRYTEAFF.